The rows below give T cell receptor beta chains drawn from one sample of a study of cytomegalovirus exposure and HLA in healthy donors. Produced via immunoSEQ multiplex PCR; TCRdb's table is partial and in-frame only. The sample lists 100,000 or so clones, approximately 12% occurring once. The sample was PBMCs. These receptors were obtained from a man aged 40-50 years in good health and CMV-seropositive. CDR3s include the opening cysteine and the closing phenylalanine or tryptophan. A D gene is named only where the DNA matches it firmly. Clone size is stated in some rows and not others, as once, few, many or a class when expanded.

>.|TRBJ1-1|few|TRBV2
CASSVSQGQGAFF
TGTGCCAGCAGTGTGAGTCAGGGCCAAGGAGCTTTCTTT
>TRBD1|TRBJ2-5|.|TRBV5-1
CASSTTGTGKSETQYF
TGCGCCAGCAGCACCACCGGGACAGGGAAATCAGAGACCCAGTACTTC
>TRBD1|TRBJ1-2|few|TRBV4-2
CASSQGLGQGVHGYTF
TGTGCCAGCAGCCAAGGACTCGGACAGGGGGTTCATGGCTACACCTTC
>.|TRBJ2-4|.|TRBV27
CASISVRNIQYF
TGTGCCAGCATATCAGTAAGAAACATTCAGTACTTC
>TRBD2|TRBJ2-7|few|TRBV4-3
CASSQGLTSGRREQYF
TGCGCCAGCAGCCAAGGACTAACTAGCGGGAGACGCGAGCAGTACTTC
>.|TRBJ2-4|few|TRBV18
CASSPYRTGAKNIQYF
TGTGCCAGCTCGCCGTATAGAACAGGGGCCAAAAACATTCAGTACTTC
>.|TRBJ2-5|few|TRBV27
CASSSRGPQETQYF
TGTGCCAGCAGCAGTAGAGGGCCCCAAGAGACCCAGTACTTC
>TRBD1|TRBJ2-5|few|TRBV28
CASSLPGGQETQYF
TGTGCCAGCAGTTTACCAGGGGGTCAAGAGACCCAGTACTTC
>TRBD1|TRBJ1-4|few|TRBV5-5
CASQGGQGENEKLFF
TGTGCCAGCCAAGGTGGGCAGGGGGAGAATGAAAAACTGTTTTTT
>.|TRBJ1-2|.|TRBV27
CASSLLGTPGGYGYTF
TGTGCCAGCAGTTTATTGGGGACACCGGGAGGCTATGGCTACACCTTC
>TRBD1|TRBJ2-7|.|TRBV29-1
CSVGDRSSYEQYF
TGCAGCGTCGGGGACAGGAGCTCCTACGAGCAGTACTTC
>TRBD1|TRBJ1-2|.|TRBV4-1
CASRPLFMGTDYGYTF
TGCGCCAGCCGCCCTCTATTTATGGGGACAGACTATGGCTACACCTTC
>.|TRBJ1-2|few|TRBV27
CASRVGGAGGYTF
TGTGCCAGCAGGGTCGGGGGGGCTGGGGGCTACACCTTC
>.|TRBJ2-1|few|TRBV21-1
CASSKGTGSLSSYNEQFF
TGTGCCAGCAGCAAAGGGACAGGGTCCCTGAGCTCCTACAATGAGCAGTTCTTC
>.|TRBJ2-7|.|TRBV6-1
CASSEARFGYEQYF
TGTGCCAGCAGTGAAGCTAGATTCGGGTACGAGCAGTACTTC
>TRBD1|TRBJ2-2|few|TRBV10-3
CAISLSPTTGATGELFF
TGTGCCATCAGCCTTAGCCCCACGACAGGGGCCACCGGGGAGCTGTTTTTT
>.|TRBJ1-4|.|TRBV7-2
CASSLHQGLRGEKLFF
TGTGCCAGCAGCTTACATCAGGGACTCCGGGGTGAAAAACTGTTTTTT
>TRBD1|TRBJ2-7|.|TRBV28
CASSPLSTGPYEQYF
TGTGCCAGCAGTCCCCTCTCGACAGGGCCCTACGAGCAGTACTTC
>TRBD2|TRBJ2-1|few|TRBV15
CATSSGEASGSGEQFF
TGTGCCACCAGCAGTGGGGAGGCTAGCGGGAGTGGTGAGCAGTTCTTC
>TRBD1|TRBJ2-6|.|TRBV13
CASSSGQVYSGANVLTF
TGTGCCAGCAGTTCCGGACAGGTCTACTCTGGGGCCAACGTCCTGACTTTC
>.|TRBJ1-2|.|TRBV19
CASGRVRYGYTF
TGTGCCAGTGGTCGAGTGCGCTATGGCTACACCTTC
>TRBD1|TRBJ2-2|.|TRBV6-4
CASSGTGTTGELFF
TGTGCCAGCTCCGGGACAGGGACGACAGGGGAGCTGTTTTTT
>.|TRBJ2-7|.|TRBV15
CATSRGGSKAEAYEQYF
TGTGCCACCAGCAGAGGCGGGTCTAAAGCGGAAGCCTACGAGCAGTACTTC
>.|TRBJ1-4|.|TRBV6-1
CASSESGSDEKLFF
TGTGCCAGCAGTGAAAGTGGGAGCGATGAAAAACTGTTTTTT
>TRBD1|TRBJ1-5|.|TRBV5-1
CASSPGQGSNQPQHF
TGCGCCAGCAGCCCCGGACAGGGTTCAAATCAGCCCCAGCATTTT
>TRBD1|TRBJ2-2|few|TRBV5-1
CASSVDRGTGELFF
TGCGCCAGCAGCGTAGACAGGGGCACCGGGGAGCTGTTTTTT
>.|TRBJ2-3|few|TRBV6-1
CASSLSTDTQYF
TGTGCCAGCAGCCTTAGCACAGATACGCAGTATTTT
>TRBD2|TRBJ2-1|.|TRBV28
CASREGLGFYNEQFF
TGTGCCAGCCGGGAGGGGCTAGGGTTTTACAATGAGCAGTTCTTC
>.|TRBJ1-2|.|TRBV5-1
CASSPSGSPNYGYTF
TGCGCCAGCAGCCCGTCGGGGTCCCCTAACTATGGCTACACCTTC
>TRBD1|TRBJ1-5|few|TRBV19
CASSSGQGAGQPQHF
TGTGCCAGTAGTAGTGGACAGGGGGCCGGGCAGCCCCAGCATTTT
>TRBD2|TRBJ2-2|few|TRBV9
CASSEAGENTGELFF
TGTGCCAGCAGCGAAGCGGGAGAGAACACCGGGGAGCTGTTTTTT
>.|TRBJ1-1|.|TRBV6-9
CATPNRITSRLEAFF
TGTGCCACACCCAACCGCATTACCAGCCGACTTGAAGCTTTCTTT
>.|TRBJ2-3|few|TRBV9
CASSAPTSRLGPDTQYF
TGTGCCAGCAGCGCACCGACTAGTCGGTTGGGTCCGGATACGCAGTATTTT
>.|TRBJ1-5|few|TRBV7-8
CASSSTDQPQHF
TGTGCCAGCAGCTCCACTGATCAGCCCCAGCATTTT
>.|TRBJ2-1|few|TRBV29-1
CSVEGGRGPPNEQFF
TGCAGCGTTGAAGGGGGCAGGGGCCCTCCTAATGAGCAGTTCTTC
>.|TRBJ2-5|few|TRBV10-1
CASSDYGRGNLETQYF
TGCGCCAGCAGTGATTACGGGAGAGGGAATTTAGAGACCCAGTACTTC
>TRBD1|TRBJ1-2|.|TRBV27
CASSTRDRVAEGYTF
TGTGCCAGCAGTACCCGGGACAGGGTAGCGGAGGGCTACACCTTC
>.|TRBJ2-5|few|TRBV5-6
CASSRRSVKTQYF
TGTGCCAGCAGCCGGAGGAGTGTTAAGACCCAGTACTTC
>.|TRBJ1-2|.|TRBV28
CASSSQRFYGYTF
TGTGCCAGCAGTTCCCAGCGATTCTATGGCTACACCTTC
>TRBD2|TRBJ2-5|.|TRBV5-1
CASSPATSGRETQYF
TGCGCCAGCAGCCCCGCGACTAGCGGGAGAGAGACCCAGTACTTC
>.|TRBJ1-1|few|TRBV5-1
CASGGEGLTFF
TGCGCCAGCGGTGGGGAGGGACTAACTTTCTTT
>.|TRBJ2-3|few|TRBV21-1
CASSRTWEGCPDTQYF
TGTGCCAGCAGCAGAACGTGGGAGGGATGCCCAGATACGCAGTATTTT
>TRBD2|TRBJ2-7|.|TRBV18
CASSPLTLAAFYEQYF
TGTGCCAGCTCACCATTGACACTAGCGGCATTCTACGAGCAGTACTTC
>.|TRBJ1-1|.|TRBV29-1
CSVPTGLTEAFF
TGCAGCGTTCCTACAGGGCTAACTGAAGCTTTCTTT
>TRBD2|TRBJ2-3|.|TRBV5-6
CASSFQGRAGWGTDTQYF
TGTGCCAGCAGCTTTCAAGGGAGGGCCGGGTGGGGCACAGATACGCAGTATTTT
>.|TRBJ1-5|.|TRBV6-6
CASSRESQFQPQHF
TGTGCCAGCAGCCGGGAAAGTCAGTTTCAGCCCCAGCATTTT
>TRBD2|TRBJ2-7|.|TRBV5-8
CASSRGLAGEQYF
TGTGCCAGCAGCCGCGGACTAGCGGGTGAGCAGTACTTC
>TRBD1|TRBJ1-1|.|TRBV19
CASSQGAHTEAFF
TGTGCCAGTAGCCAGGGGGCCCACACTGAAGCTTTCTTT
>TRBD1|TRBJ1-4|few|TRBV7-2
CASSPNRGSGEKLFF
TGTGCCAGCAGCCCGAACAGGGGGTCAGGTGAAAAACTGTTTTTT
>TRBD1|TRBJ1-6|.|TRBV7-2
CASSLTGQDNSPLHF
TGTGCCAGCAGCTTAACGGGACAGGATAATTCACCCCTCCACTTT